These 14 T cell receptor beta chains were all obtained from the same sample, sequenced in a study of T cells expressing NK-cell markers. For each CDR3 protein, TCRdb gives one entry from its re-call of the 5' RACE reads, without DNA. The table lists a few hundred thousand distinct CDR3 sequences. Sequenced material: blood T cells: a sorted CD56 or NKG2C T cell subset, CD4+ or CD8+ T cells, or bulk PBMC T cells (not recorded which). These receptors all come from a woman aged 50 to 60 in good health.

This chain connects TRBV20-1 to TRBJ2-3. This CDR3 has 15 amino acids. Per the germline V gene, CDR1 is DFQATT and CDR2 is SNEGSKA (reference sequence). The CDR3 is CSARIPFIGTDTQYF.

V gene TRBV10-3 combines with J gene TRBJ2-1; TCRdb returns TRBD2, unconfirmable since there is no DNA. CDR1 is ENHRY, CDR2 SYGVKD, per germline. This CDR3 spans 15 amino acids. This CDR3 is CAISEGTSDHNEQFF.

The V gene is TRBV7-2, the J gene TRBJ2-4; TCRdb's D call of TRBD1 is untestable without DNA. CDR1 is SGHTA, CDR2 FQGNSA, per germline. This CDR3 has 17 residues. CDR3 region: CASSLLGTGLAKNIQYF. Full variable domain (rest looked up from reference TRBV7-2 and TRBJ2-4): GAGVSQSPSNKVTEKGKDVELRCDPISGHTALYWYRQSLGQGLEFLIYFQGNSAPDKSGLPSDRFSAERTGGSVSTLTIQRTQQEDSAVYLCASSLLGTGLAKNIQYFGAGTRLSVL.

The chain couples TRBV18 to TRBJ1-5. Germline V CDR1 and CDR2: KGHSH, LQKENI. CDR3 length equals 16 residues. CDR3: CASSPLGAGSNQPQHF.

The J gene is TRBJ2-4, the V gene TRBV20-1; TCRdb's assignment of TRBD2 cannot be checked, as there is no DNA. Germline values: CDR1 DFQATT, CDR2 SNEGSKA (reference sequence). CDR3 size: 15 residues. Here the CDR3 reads CSATTSRRVMDIQYF.

Here the CDR3 reads CASSPRQGETQYF. The chain uses TRBV3-1 and TRBJ2-5; TCRdb gives TRBD1 as the D gene, but with no DNA this cannot be confirmed. The CDR3 has 13 residues. Germline V gives CDR1 LGHDT, CDR2 YNNKEL (reference sequence).

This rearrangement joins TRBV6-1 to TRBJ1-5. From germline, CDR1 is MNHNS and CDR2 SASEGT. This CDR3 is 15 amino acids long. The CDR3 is CASSEVAGLNQPQHF.

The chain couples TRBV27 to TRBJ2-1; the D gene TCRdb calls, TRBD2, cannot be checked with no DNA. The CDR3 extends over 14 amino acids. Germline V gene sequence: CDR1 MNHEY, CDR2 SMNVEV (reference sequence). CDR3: CASSSGSGRHEQFF.

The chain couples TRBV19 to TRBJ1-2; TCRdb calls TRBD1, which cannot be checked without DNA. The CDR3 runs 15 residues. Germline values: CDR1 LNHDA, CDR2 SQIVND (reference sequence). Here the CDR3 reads CASMGVGQGNYGYTF.

The CDR3 sequence: CASSQDPTGAFGYTF. This rearrangement joins TRBV3-1 to TRBJ1-2; the D call from TCRdb, TRBD1, cannot be confirmed without DNA. The CDR3 loop spans 15 amino acids. Germline-derived CDR1 and CDR2 are LGHDT and YNNKEL (reference sequence).

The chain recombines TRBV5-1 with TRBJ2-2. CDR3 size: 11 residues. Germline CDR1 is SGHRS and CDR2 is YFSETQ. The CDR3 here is CASSFFAELFF.

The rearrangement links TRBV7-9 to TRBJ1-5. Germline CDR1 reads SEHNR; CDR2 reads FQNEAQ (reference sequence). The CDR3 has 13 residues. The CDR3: CASSSRWDQPQHF.

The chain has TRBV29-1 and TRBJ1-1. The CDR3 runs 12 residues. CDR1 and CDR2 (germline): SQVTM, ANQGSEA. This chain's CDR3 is CSVELREGRAFF.

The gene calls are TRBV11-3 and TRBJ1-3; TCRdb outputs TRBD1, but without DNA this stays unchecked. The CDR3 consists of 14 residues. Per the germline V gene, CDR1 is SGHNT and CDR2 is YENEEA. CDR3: CASSLGPRANTIYF.